Presented here are 19 T cell receptor beta chains from one specimen sequenced in a study of blood T cell repertoires in COVID-19. Clones were sequenced by immunoSEQ multiplex PCR, and TCRdb holds only the in-frame ones, with some missing. Counted here are more than 65,000 clones, about 73% occurring once; the ten biggest clones make up approximately 34%. Sequenced: peripheral blood. These receptors originate from a woman in her seventies with acute or convalescent COVID-19.

There are a few counts of this clone. The chain carries TRBV7-9 and TRBJ2-1; TRBD2 agrees at 10 bases. Germline V gene lookup returns CDR1 SEHNR and CDR2 FQNEAQ (reference sequence). Trimming took 2 bases from V and 4 from J; bases not matched to a gene: 5. This CDR3 spans 16 amino acids. The CDR3 sequence is CASSLIAGGKYNEQFF. In nucleotides, the CDR3 is TGTGCCAGCAGCTTAATAGCGGGGGGTAAATACAATGAGCAGTTCTTC.

V and J are TRBV5-1 and TRBJ1-1, with 8 nucleotides matching TRBD1. V gave up 2 bases and J gave up 7 bases; unmatched junction bases: 10. CDR1 and CDR2 from the germline V gene are SGHRS and YFSETQ. The CDR3 is 15 amino acids. The CDR3 here is CASSLYGQGRDEAFF. The CDR3 bases are TGCGCCAGCAGCTTATACGGACAGGGCCGTGATGAAGCTTTCTTT. The whole variable domain, remainder taken from reference TRBV5-1 and TRBJ1-1, is KAGVTQTPRYLIKTRGQQVTLSCSPISGHRSVSWYQQTPGQGLQFLFEYFSETQRNKGNFPGRFSGRQFSNSRSEMNVSTLELGDSALYLCASSLYGQGRDEAFFGQGTRLTVV.

Only a few counts were recorded for this clone. The rearrangement joins TRBV28 to TRBJ2-1; D is unresolved. Trimming cost V 1 base and J 3 bases, with 7 bases left between them. Germline V CDR1 and CDR2: MDHEN, SYDVKM. CDR3 size: 14 residues. CDR3 bases: TGTGCCAGCAGTTTATCCAACAGCTACAATGAGCAGTTCTTC. It codes for CASSLSNSYNEQFF.

This clone was seen a few times. The chain is built from TRBV19 and TRBJ1-4; 7 bases agree with TRBD1. V was clipped by 8 bases and J by 2 bases; unmatched bases: 5. CDR1 and CDR2 (germline): LNHDA, SQIVND (reference sequence). This CDR3 has 14 residues. The CDR3 nucleotides are TGTGCCAGTCACTACAGGGGTACTAATGAAAAACTGTTTTTT. Amino acid sequence: CASHYRGTNEKLFF. Using reference TRBV19 and TRBJ1-4 for the parts outside the CDR3, the full variable domain is DGGITQSPKYLFRKEGQNVTLSCEQNLNHDAMYWYRQDPGQGLRLIYYSQIVNDFQKGDIAEGYSVSREKKESFPLTVTSAQKNPTAFYLCASHYRGTNEKLFFGSGTQLSVL.

The chain couples TRBV6-5 to TRBJ1-4; D may be TRBD1 (6 bases). The CDR3 runs to 14 residues. V was trimmed by 5 bases and J by 4 bases, leaving 11 bases between them. Germline V gene lookup returns CDR1 MNHEY and CDR2 SVGAGI. The CDR3 protein is CASSLTGGNEKLFF. The CDR3, as DNA: TGTGCCAGCAGTCTGACAGGTGGTAATGAAAAACTGTTTTTT.

A single count supports this clone. This chain joins TRBV7-8 and TRBJ1-1; weak D call: TRBD1 (6 bases). The V end lost 2 bases, the J end lost 5 bases, and 15 bases lay between the germline ends. CDR1 SGHVS and CDR2 FQNEAQ come from the germline V gene. The CDR3 sequence is 15 residues long. The CDR3 DNA is TGTGCCAGCAGCTTACATGGGGGGGCCCTGACTGAAGCTTTCTTT. It encodes CASSLHGGALTEAFF.

CDR3 DNA: TGTGCCATCAGTGAACAGGAGGGTGAAGCTTTCTTT. This encodes CAISEQEGEAFF. The genes are TRBV10-3 and TRBJ1-1; D may be TRBD1 (5 bases). The germline CDR1 and CDR2 sequences are ENHRY and SYGVKD. The V end lost 3 bases, the J end lost 7 bases, and 9 bases lay between the germline ends. The CDR3 is 12 amino acids.

This clone was observed a few times. The chain combines TRBV9 with TRBJ2-1, with 9 bases matching TRBD2. CDR3 length: 18 amino acids. The V gene's germline CDR1 is SGDLS and CDR2 YYNGEE. Trimming took 3 bases from V and 4 from J; bases not matched to a gene: 14. Here the CDR3 reads CASSARNLAGVSYNEQFF. CDR3 coding DNA: TGTGCCAGCAGCGCTCGAAACTTAGCGGGAGTATCATACAATGAGCAGTTCTTC.

The gene calls are TRBV7-6 and TRBJ1-6; perhaps TRBD1 as D (6 bases). The CDR3 spans 15 residues. V gave up 5 bases and J gave up 8 bases, with 16 bases separating them. CDR1 and CDR2 (germline): SGHVS, FNYEAQ. CDR3 sequence: CASSPQGNLDSPLHF. CDR3 sequence (DNA): TGTGCCAGCAGCCCACAGGGAAACCTAGATTCACCCCTCCACTTT.

The rearrangement uses TRBV19 and TRBJ2-7; TRBD1 might be the D (6 bases). V was shortened by 6 bases and J by 5 bases, with 14 bases between the two germline ends. Germline V gene data show CDR1 as LNHDA and CDR2 as SQIVND (reference sequence). The CDR3 runs 13 residues. CDR3 DNA sequence: TGTGCCAGTAGGACACAGGGTAGCCACGAGCAGTACTTC. It encodes CASRTQGSHEQYF.

The rearrangement uses TRBV6-1 and TRBJ1-2; 8 bases align to TRBD1. The CDR3 extends over 15 amino acids. Germline V CDR1 and CDR2: MNHNS, SASEGT. Unmatched junction bases numbered 8, after V lost 0 bases and J lost 8 bases. In DNA form, the CDR3 reads TGTGCCAGCAGTGAAGCGCCTCGGACAGGGAGAGGCTACACCTTC. Its translation is CASSEAPRTGRGYTF.

The chain recombines TRBV7-8 with TRBJ2-1; 7 bases map to TRBD2. With V trimmed by 5 bases and J by 9 bases, 10 bases remained unmatched. The CDR3 is 14 amino acids. Germline values: CDR1 SGHVS, CDR2 FQNEAQ. The CDR3: CASSRGGSSGEQFF. The CDR3 DNA sequence: TGTGCCAGCAGCCGGGGCGGGAGTAGTGGTGAGCAGTTCTTC.

The chain couples TRBV18 to TRBJ1-5, with D hard to call. CDR1 and CDR2 (germline): KGHSH, LQKENI. This CDR3 is built from 15 residues. V shed 4 bases and J shed 5 bases, with 15 bases lying between them. CDR3 sequence: CASSLDLTGDQPQHF. The CDR3 nucleotides read TGTGCCAGCTCACTCGACCTGACGGGAGATCAGCCCCAGCATTTT.

The chain uses TRBV7-9 and TRBJ1-2; no reliable D call. Per germline, CDR1 SEHNR and CDR2 FQNEAQ (reference sequence). The CDR3 sequence is 13 residues long. V lost 2 bases and J lost 2, with 6 bases in between. CDR3 amino acids: CASSLTQNYGYTF. The CDR3 bases are TGTGCCAGCAGCTTAACACAGAACTATGGCTACACCTTC.

The chain couples TRBV5-1 to TRBJ2-7; 8 bases align to TRBD2. The ends lost 0 bases at V and 5 bases at J; junction bases unmatched: 4. Germline V CDR1 and CDR2: SGHRS, YFSETQ. This CDR3 spans 14 amino acids. CDR3 bases: TGCGCCAGCAGCTTGGGCGGGGGGTACGACGAGCAGTACTTC. It yields the protein CASSLGGGYDEQYF.

The CDR3 DNA follows: TGTGCCAGTAGTAGGTATTCCGCACAAAGTAACTATGGCTACACCTTC. This gives the protein CASSRYSAQSNYGYTF. The chain links TRBV19 to TRBJ1-2; D is ambiguous. CDR1 and CDR2 (germline): LNHDA, SQIVND (reference sequence). Trimming stripped 4 bases from V and 1 base from J, with 16 bases between. This CDR3 region has 16 residues.

The V call is TRBV15, the J call TRBJ2-1; unclear D gene. The CDR3 contains 16 residues. Between the trimmed V and J ends, which lost 0 bases and 0 bases, there was a span of 9 bases. Germline CDR1 is LNHNV and CDR2 is YYDKDF (reference sequence). In DNA, the CDR3 is TGTGCCACCAGCAGAGAACGTCCGGGCTCCTACAATGAGCAGTTCTTC. Protein sequence: CATSRERPGSYNEQFF. The full variable domain, rest sourced from reference TRBV15 and TRBJ2-1, is DAMVIQNPRYQVTQFGKPVTLSCSQTLNHNVMYWYQQKSSQAPKLLFHYYDKDFNNEADTPDNFQSRRPNTSFCFLDIRSPGLGDTAMYLCATSRERPGSYNEQFFGPGTRLTVL.

The chain combines TRBV9 with TRBJ2-3, with 10 bases lining up with TRBD2. This CDR3 is 15 amino acids long. Germline CDR1 and CDR2: SGDLS and YYNGEE. With V trimmed by 1 base and J by 4 bases, 3 bases remained unmatched. The CDR3 loop reads CASSVSGGASDTQYF. The CDR3, as DNA: TGTGCCAGCAGCGTAAGCGGGGGGGCATCAGATACGCAGTATTTT. Full variable domain (rest looked up from reference TRBV9 and TRBJ2-3): DSGVTQTPKHLITATGQRVTLRCSPRSGDLSVYWYQQSLDQGLQFLIQYYNGEERAKGNILERFSAQQFPDLHSELNLSSLELGDSALYFCASSVSGGASDTQYFGPGTRLTVL.

V is TRBV29-1 and J is TRBJ1-5, with no clear D. The CDR3 is made up of 14 amino acids. Germline lookup yields CDR1 SQVTM and CDR2 ANQGSEA. V dropped 2 bases and J dropped 5 bases, with 13 bases sitting between them. CDR3 DNA sequence: TGCAGCGTTGAAAGAGATCCGCGGGATCAGCCCCAGCATTTT. Protein product: CSVERDPRDQPQHF. The whole variable domain, filled in from reference TRBV29-1 and TRBJ1-5, reads SAVISQKPSRDICQRGTSLTIQCQVDSQVTMMFWYRQQPGQSLTLIATANQGSEATYESGFVIDKFPISRPNLTFSTLTVSNMSPEDSSIYLCSVERDPRDQPQHFGDGTRLSIL.